This T cell receptor (beta chain) originates from a study of spatial heterogeneity in lung cancer. As to time point: blood at routine non-recurrence follow-up after resection. One entry per CDR3 protein results from TCRdb running MiXCR on the 5' RACE reads. This sample has around 70,000 distinct CDR3 sequences, with 8% to 9% found just once. Material: PBMCs, obtained at follow-up. The clonotype comes from a female donor with early-stage non-small cell lung cancer.

CDR3 sequence reads: CASSWDSTDTQYF. In nucleotides, the CDR3 is TGTGCCAGCAGCTGGGACAGCACAGATACGCAGTATTTT. V is TRBV14 and J is TRBJ2-3; either TRBD1 or TRBD2 may supply D (5 bases each). The CDR3 totals 13 residues. Germline V gene sequence: CDR1 SGHDN, CDR2 FVKESK. Trimming removed 5 bases at V and 0 bases at J, with 6 bases between. Looking up the rest from reference TRBV14 and TRBJ2-3 gives the full variable domain: EAGVTQFPSHSVIEKGQTVTLRCDPISGHDNLYWYRRVMGKEIKFLLHFVKESKQDESGMPNNRFLAERTGGTYSTLKVQPAELEDSGVYFCASSWDSTDTQYFGPGTRLTVL.